This T cell receptor (beta chain) was recorded in a study of post-analysis software for immune sequencing data. Sequencing libraries made from TCR beta cDNA carried unique molecular identifiers. TCRdb itself ran the PCR reads through MiXCR, one entry per CDR3 protein. There are fewer than 850,000 distinct CDR3 sequences in the sample; about 32% occur only once, and around 0.6% lies in the top ten. As concerns this clonotype: Its antigen remains unknown.

Germline values: CDR1 MGHRA, CDR2 YSYEKL. This CDR3 spans 17 amino acids. Trimming at V came to 2 bases and at J to 0 bases, leaving 4 bases not matched to a gene. Study conclusions and caveats: Relative to controls, patients had five TRBV segments at higher frequency, with TRBV5-6, TRBV5-1 and TRBV20-1 among these. Normalized Chao1 diversity was significantly reduced in patients versus controls.

The sample comprised blood. The sequence derives from a girl between 5 and 17 years old with multiple sclerosis. The chain joins TRBV4-1 to TRBJ2-6, with 7 nucleotides matching TRBD1. CDR3 residues: CASSQLTGSSGANVLTF. CDR3 DNA: TGCGCCAGCAGCCAACTGACAGGGAGCTCTGGGGCCAACGTCCTGACTTTC.